The sample holds many counts of the clone carrying this TCR beta chain. The antigen is not known. The CDR3 contains 16 residues. With 1 base clipped from V and 3 bases from J, the junction kept 7 bases outside the gene matches. Germline CDR1 is SGHVS and CDR2 is FQNEAQ. With MiXCR, TCRdb called clones anew from the PCR reads. This table has about 19,000 clones, approximately 16% appearing once. Before thyroid surgery, none of the patients had received any treatment. This sample is part of a study of metastatic and nonmetastatic thyroid tumors. Study overall: Malignant thyroid and benign thyroid patients provided blood and tumor or nodule tissue whose repertoires were compared. Study results and limitations: Malignant thyroid tumors reportedly had TCR beta diversity that was significantly higher than in benign nodules, in blood and tumor.

This receptor was obtained from a male donor with papillary thyroid cancer or a benign thyroid nodule (not recorded which). Some clones in this sample may be carry-over from other donors' samples. The sequencing sample was made of blood. The chain joins TRBV7-8 to TRBJ2-3; 7 bases map to TRBD2. The CDR3 protein is CASSLGVTSDTDTQYF. The CDR3 DNA sequence: TGTGCCAGCAGCTTAGGGGTAACTAGCGATACAGATACGCAGTATTTT. Combining the CDR3 with reference TRBV7-8 and TRBJ2-3 gives the whole variable domain GAGVSQSPRYKVAKRGQDVALRCDPISGHVSLFWYQQALGQGPEFLTYFQNEAQLDKSGLPSDRFFAERPEGSVSTLKIQRTQQEDSAVYLCASSLGVTSDTDTQYFGPGTRLTVL.